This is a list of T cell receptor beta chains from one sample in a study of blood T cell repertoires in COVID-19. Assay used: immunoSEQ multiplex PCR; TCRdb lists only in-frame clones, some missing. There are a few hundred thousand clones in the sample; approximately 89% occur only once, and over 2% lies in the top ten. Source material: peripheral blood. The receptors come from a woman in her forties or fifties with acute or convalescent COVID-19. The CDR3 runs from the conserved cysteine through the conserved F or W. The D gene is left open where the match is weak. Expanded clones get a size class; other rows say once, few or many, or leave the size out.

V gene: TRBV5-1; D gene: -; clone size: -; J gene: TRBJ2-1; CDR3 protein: CASSLGQYNEQFF; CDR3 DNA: TGCGCCAGCAGCTTAGGACAGTACAATGAGCAGTTCTTC
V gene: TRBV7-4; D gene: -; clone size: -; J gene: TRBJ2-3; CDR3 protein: CARWEVADTQYF; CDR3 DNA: TGTGCCAGATGGGAGGTCGCAGATACGCAGTATTTT
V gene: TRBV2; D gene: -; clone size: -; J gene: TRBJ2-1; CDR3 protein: CASSERRAVYNEQFF; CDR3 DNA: TGTGCCAGCAGTGAAAGGAGAGCAGTCTACAATGAGCAGTTCTTC
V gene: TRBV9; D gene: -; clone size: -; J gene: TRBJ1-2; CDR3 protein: CASSVEWRGFGYTF; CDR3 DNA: TGTGCCAGCAGCGTAGAATGGAGGGGCTTTGGCTACACCTTC
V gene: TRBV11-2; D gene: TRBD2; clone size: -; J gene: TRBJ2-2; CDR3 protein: CASSLVLAGDDGELFF; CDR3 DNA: TGTGCCAGCAGCTTAGTACTAGCGGGAGATGACGGGGAGCTGTTTTTT
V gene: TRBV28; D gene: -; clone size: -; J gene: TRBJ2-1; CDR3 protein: CASRTGQSYNEQFF; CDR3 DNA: TGTGCCAGCCGAACAGGACAGTCGTACAATGAGCAGTTCTTC
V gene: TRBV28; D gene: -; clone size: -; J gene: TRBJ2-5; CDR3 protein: CASSLVGQLGETQYF; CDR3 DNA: TGTGCCAGCAGTTTGGTGGGCCAGCTGGGAGAGACCCAGTACTTC
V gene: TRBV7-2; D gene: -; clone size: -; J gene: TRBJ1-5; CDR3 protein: CASSSNGNQPQHF; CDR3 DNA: TGTGCCAGCAGCTCGAACGGTAATCAGCCCCAGCATTTT
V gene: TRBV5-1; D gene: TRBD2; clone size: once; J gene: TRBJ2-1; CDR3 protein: CASSLSPSGSNNEQFF; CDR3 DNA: TGCGCCAGCAGCTTGTCGCCTAGCGGGAGCAACAATGAGCAGTTCTTC
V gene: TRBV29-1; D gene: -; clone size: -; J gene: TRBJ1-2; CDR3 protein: CSVEDSNREGYTF; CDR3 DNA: TGCAGCGTTGAAGACTCGAACAGGGAAGGCTACACCTTC
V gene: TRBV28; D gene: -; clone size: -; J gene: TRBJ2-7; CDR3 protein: CASSFTGVNEQYF; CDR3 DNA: TGTGCCAGCAGTTTCACGGGTGTCAACGAGCAGTACTTC
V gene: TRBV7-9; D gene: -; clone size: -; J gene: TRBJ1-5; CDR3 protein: CASSDGGTSNQPQHF; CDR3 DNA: TGTGCCAGCAGCGATGGCGGAACTAGCAATCAGCCCCAGCATTTT
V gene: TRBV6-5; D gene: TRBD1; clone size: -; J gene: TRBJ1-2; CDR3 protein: CASSTGTGKGYTF; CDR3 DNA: TGTGCCAGCAGTACCGGGACAGGGAAAGGCTACACCTTC
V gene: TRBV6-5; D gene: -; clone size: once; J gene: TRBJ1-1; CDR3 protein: CASSYSTVNTEAFF; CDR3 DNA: TGTGCCAGCAGTTACTCCACAGTGAACACTGAAGCTTTCTTT
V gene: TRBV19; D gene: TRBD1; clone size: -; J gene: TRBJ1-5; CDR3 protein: CASSIDYTTGHQPQHF; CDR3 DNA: TGTGCCAGTAGTATAGATTATACGACAGGGCATCAGCCCCAGCATTTT
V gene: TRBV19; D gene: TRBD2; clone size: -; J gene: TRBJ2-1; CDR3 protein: CASSSAASGREIKLEQFF; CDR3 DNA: TGTGCCAGTAGCTCGGCGGCTAGCGGGAGGGAAATTAAACTGGAGCAGTTCTTC
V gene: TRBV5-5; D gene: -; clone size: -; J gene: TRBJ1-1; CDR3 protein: CASSLGPGHTEAFF; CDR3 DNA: TGTGCCAGCAGCTTGGGTCCAGGCCACACTGAAGCTTTCTTT
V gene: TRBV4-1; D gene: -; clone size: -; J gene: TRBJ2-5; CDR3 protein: CASSLNTGLETQYF; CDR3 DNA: TGCGCCAGCAGCCTAAACACAGGGTTGGAGACCCAGTACTTC
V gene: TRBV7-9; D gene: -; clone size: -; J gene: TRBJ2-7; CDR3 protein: CASSLGQGWSASYEQYF; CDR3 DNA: TGTGCCAGCAGCTTAGGTCAGGGATGGAGTGCCTCCTACGAGCAGTACTTC
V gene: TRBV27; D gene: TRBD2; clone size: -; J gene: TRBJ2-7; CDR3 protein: CASSLWAGGGYEQYF; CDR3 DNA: TGTGCCAGCAGTTTATGGGCGGGAGGAGGATACGAGCAGTACTTC
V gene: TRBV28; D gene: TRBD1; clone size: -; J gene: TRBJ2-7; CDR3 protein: CASSSQGQSYEQYF; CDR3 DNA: TGTGCCAGCAGTTCACAGGGACAGAGCTACGAGCAGTACTTC
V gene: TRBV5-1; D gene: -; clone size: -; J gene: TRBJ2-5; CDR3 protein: CASSPERAGVETQYF; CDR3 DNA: TGCGCCAGCAGCCCTGAACGAGCAGGTGTGGAGACCCAGTACTTC
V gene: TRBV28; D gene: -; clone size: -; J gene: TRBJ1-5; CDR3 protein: CASSSTATSNQPQHF; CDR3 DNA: TGTGCCAGCAGTTCGACAGCCACTAGCAATCAGCCCCAGCATTTT
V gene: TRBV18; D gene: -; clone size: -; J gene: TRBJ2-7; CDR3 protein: CASSPIVTADEQYF; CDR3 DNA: TGTGCCAGTTCACCAATAGTGACAGCAGACGAGCAGTACTTC
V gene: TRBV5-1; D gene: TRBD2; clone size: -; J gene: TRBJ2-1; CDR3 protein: CASSLSFEGGYNEQFF; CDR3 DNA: TGCGCCAGCAGCCTGTCTTTCGAGGGAGGGTACAATGAGCAGTTCTTC
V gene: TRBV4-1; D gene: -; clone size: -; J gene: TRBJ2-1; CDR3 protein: CASSQDVGGSYNEQFF; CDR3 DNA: TGCGCCAGCAGCCAAGATGTAGGGGGCTCCTACAATGAGCAGTTCTTC
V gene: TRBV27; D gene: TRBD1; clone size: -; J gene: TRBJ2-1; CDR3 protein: CASSPPGQGGHEQFF; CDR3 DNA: TGTGCCAGCAGTCCCCCGGGACAGGGAGGGCATGAGCAGTTCTTC
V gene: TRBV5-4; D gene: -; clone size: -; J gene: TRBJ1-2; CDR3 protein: CASMRREAISGYTF; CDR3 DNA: TGTGCCAGCATGAGGAGGGAGGCGATCTCTGGCTACACCTTC
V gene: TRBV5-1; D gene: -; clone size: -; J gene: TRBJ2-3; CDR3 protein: CASGSSESTDTQYF; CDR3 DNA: TGCGCCAGCGGATCTAGCGAAAGCACAGATACGCAGTATTTT
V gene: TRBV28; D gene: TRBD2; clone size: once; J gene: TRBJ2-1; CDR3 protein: CASSFYLTIWRESNDEQFF; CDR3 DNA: TGTGCCAGCAGTTTTTATTTGACGATTTGGCGGGAGTCGAATGATGAGCAGTTCTTC
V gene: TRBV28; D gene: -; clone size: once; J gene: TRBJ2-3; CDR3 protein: CASSSLGTDTQYF; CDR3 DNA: TGTGCCAGCAGTTCCCTAGGAACAGATACGCAGTATTTT
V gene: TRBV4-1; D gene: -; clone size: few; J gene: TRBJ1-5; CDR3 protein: CASSQDGQGNQPQHF; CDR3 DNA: TGCGCCAGCAGCCAAGATGGGCAGGGAAATCAGCCCCAGCATTTT
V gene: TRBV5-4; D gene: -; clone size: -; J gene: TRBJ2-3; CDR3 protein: CASSLMKTGSTDTQYF; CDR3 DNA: TGTGCCAGCAGCTTGATGAAGACAGGATCCACAGATACGCAGTATTTT